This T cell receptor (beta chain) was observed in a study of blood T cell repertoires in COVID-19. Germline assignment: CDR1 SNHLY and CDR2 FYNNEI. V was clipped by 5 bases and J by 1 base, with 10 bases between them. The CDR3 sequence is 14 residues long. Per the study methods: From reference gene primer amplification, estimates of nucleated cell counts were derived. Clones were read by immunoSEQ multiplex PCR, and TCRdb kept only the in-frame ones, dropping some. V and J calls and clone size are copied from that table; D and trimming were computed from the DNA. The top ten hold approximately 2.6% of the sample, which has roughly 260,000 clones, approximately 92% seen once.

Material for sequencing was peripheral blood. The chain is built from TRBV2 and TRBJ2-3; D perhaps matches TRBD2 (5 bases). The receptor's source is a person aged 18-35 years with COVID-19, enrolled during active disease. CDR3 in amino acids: CASSLEGGTDTQYF. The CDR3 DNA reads TGTGCCAGCAGTCTAGAGGGCGGCACAGATACGCAGTATTTT. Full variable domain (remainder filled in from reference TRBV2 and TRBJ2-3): EPEVTQTPSHQVTQMGQEVILRCVPISNHLYFYWYRQILGQKVEFLVSFYNNEISEKSEIFDDQFSVERPDGSNFTLKIRSTKLEDSAMYFCASSLEGGTDTQYFGPGTRLTVL.